The 19 T cell receptor beta chains given below trace back to one sample, sequenced in a study of T cells in Graves' hyperthyroidism and ophthalmopathy. RNA transcripts served as the template for amplifying TCR beta CDR3 regions. TCR CDR3 regions were first amplified by RT-PCR with HTBI primers. TCRdb re-called the multiplex PCR reads through MiXCR, storing one row per CDR3 protein. The profile shows 350,000 to 400,000 distinct CDR3 sequences, about 19% of them singletons. Sequencing was done on a sample of blood. Receptors originate from a woman aged 18-29 years with Graves' hyperthyroidism.

As concerns this clonotype: A single base separates this from a much larger clone, so it may be a read error. The chain recombines TRBV11-2 with TRBJ1-1; 7 nucleotides match TRBD1. CDR3 length: 14 residues. Germline V lookup: CDR1 SGHAT, CDR2 FQNNGV. The CDR3 region is CASSLLAGGTEACF. The CDR3 nucleotides read TGTGCCAGCAGCCTTTTAGCAGGGGGGACTGAAGCTTGCTTT.

This clonotype has a count of ten or more. In DNA form, the CDR3 reads TGTGCCAGCAGCCCTAGGACCAGTGGCAGCTCTGGAAACACCATATATTTT. Protein: CASSPRTSGSSGNTIYF. The genes are TRBV11-2 and TRBJ1-3; D not certain. The V gene's germline CDR1 is SGHAT and CDR2 FQNNGV. V lost 5 bases and J lost 0, with 17 bases in between. CDR3 length: 17 residues.

This clonotype was seen at least ten times. The CDR3 sequence is CASSWGNTQYF. Written as DNA, the CDR3 is TGTGCCAGCAGTTGGGGTAATACGCAGTATTTT. The chain uses TRBV6-5 and TRBJ2-3, with D unresolved. V was cut by 4 bases and J by 7 bases, with 6 bases left in between. This CDR3 spans 11 amino acids. Germline V gene lookup returns CDR1 MNHEY and CDR2 SVGAGI.

This clonotype was found many times. The chain recombines TRBV6-1 with TRBJ2-7, with D possibly matching TRBD1 (5 bases). Trimming took off 2 bases at V and 0 bases at J, with 11 bases between the two ends. Germline CDR1 is MNHNS and CDR2 is SASEGT. The CDR3 covers 15 residues. The CDR3 DNA reads TGTGCCAGCAGTGAACTGGCAGACAGCTCCTACGAGCAGTACTTC. Its protein product is CASSELADSSYEQYF.

This clonotype was counted ten times or more. The chain couples TRBV6-1 to TRBJ1-2; D gene uncertain. Trimming stripped 4 bases from V and 6 bases from J, with 15 bases between. Germline V gene sequence: CDR1 MNHNS, CDR2 SASEGT. CDR3 length: 14 amino acids. The CDR3 here is CASSASGIRDGYTF. The CDR3, as DNA: TGTGCCAGCAGTGCCTCGGGGATTCGGGATGGCTACACCTTC.

This chain uses TRBV11-2 with TRBJ1-1; 7 positions match TRBD1. CDR1 is SGHAT, CDR2 FQNNGV, per germline. V dropped 0 bases and J dropped 3; count of bases not matched to a gene: 4. The CDR3 totals 15 residues. This CDR3 is CASSLDSRGDTEAFF. CDR3 bases: TGTGCCAGCAGCTTAGATTCCAGGGGGGACACTGAAGCTTTCTTT.

The chain links TRBV6-1 to TRBJ1-1; no firm D call. This CDR3 has 14 residues. Germline lookup yields CDR1 MNHNS and CDR2 SASEGT. V was trimmed by 6 bases and J by 2 bases, leaving 13 bases between them. The CDR3 coding sequence is TGTGCCAGCAGGAATCTAGGGCGCAACACTGAAGCTTTCTTT. It is translated as CASRNLGRNTEAFF.

The chain combines TRBV7-2 with TRBJ1-2, with 9 bases lining up with TRBD1. This CDR3 has 15 residues. V lost 6 bases and J lost 8; bases outside the gene matches: 13. Germline V gene sequence: CDR1 SGHTA, CDR2 FQGNSA. CDR3: CASSHRDRDLSGYTF. For the CDR3, the DNA is TGTGCCAGCAGTCACAGGGACAGGGATTTGAGCGGCTACACCTTC.

This clonotype was detected only once. The genes are TRBV20-1 and TRBJ1-2, with a tentative D call TRBD1 (5 bases). Germline CDR1 reads DFQATT; CDR2 reads SNEGSKA (reference sequence). V gave up 3 bases and J gave up 2 bases, with 13 bases separating them. This CDR3 spans 14 amino acids. The CDR3 DNA follows: TGCAGTGCTAGTGAGAGGGGAAGGAACTATGGCTACACCTTC. It specifies CSASERGRNYGYTF.

This clonotype has at least ten counts. The chain is built from TRBV6-5 and TRBJ2-7, with 10 bases identical to TRBD2. This CDR3 has 15 amino acids. Trimming removed 1 base from V and 4 bases from J; junction bases left unmatched: 4. The germline gives CDR1 MNHEY, CDR2 SVGAGI. DNA of the CDR3: TGTGCCAGCAGTTACTTACTAGCGGGGAAATACGAGCAGTACTTC. Residues: CASSYLLAGKYEQYF.

This clonotype showed up many times. The gene calls are TRBV6-2 or TRBV6-3 and TRBJ1-2; TRBD1 matches 9 bases. V shed 0 bases, J shed 6 bases, and the junction held 14 bases outside the gene matches. Germline CDR1 is MNHEY and CDR2 is SVGEGT. CDR3 length: 18 residues. The CDR3 loop reads CASSYSSTGGKGSHGYTF. DNA for the CDR3: TGTGCCAGCAGTTACTCGAGTACAGGGGGCAAAGGGTCGCATGGCTACACCTTC.

Many counts were recorded for this clonotype. The rearrangement links TRBV7-9 to TRBJ1-1; tentatively, D is TRBD1 (5 bases). The CDR3 loop spans 12 amino acids. CDR1 is SEHNR and CDR2 is FQNEAQ in the germline V gene (reference sequence). V lost 3 bases to trimming and J lost 6 bases, with 8 bases between them. The CDR3 loop reads CASSFRDAEAFF. In nucleotides, the CDR3 is TGTGCCAGCAGCTTCCGGGACGCTGAAGCTTTCTTT.

This clonotype was picked up many times. The chain uses TRBV29-1 and TRBJ2-5; D is perhaps TRBD1 (6 bases). CDR3 length: 13 residues. Germline CDR1 is SQVTM and CDR2 is ANQGSEA. Trimming left V 2 bases short and J 0 bases short, with 7 bases between. The CDR3 loop is CSVERDNQETQYF. As DNA, the CDR3 is TGCAGCGTTGAAAGGGACAACCAAGAGACCCAGTACTTC.

This clonotype was seen at least ten times. The chain combines TRBV3-1 with TRBJ1-5; TRBD1 might be the D (5 bases). CDR3 length: 13 residues. Germline V gene sequence: CDR1 LGHDT, CDR2 YNNKEL (reference sequence). The germline V and J ends were trimmed by 8 bases and 4 bases, with 12 bases remaining between them. The CDR3 coding sequence is TGTGCCAGCTCGGGACGGCAAAATCAGCCCCAGCATTTT. Protein: CASSGRQNQPQHF.

This clonotype was picked up many times. This chain links TRBV12-3 or TRBV12-4 with TRBJ1-1, with D maybe TRBD1 (5 bases). Trimming pared 2 bases from V and 4 bases from J, leaving 8 bases between. The CDR3 spans 13 residues. CDR3 sequence reads: CASSLPGSTEAFF. For the CDR3, the DNA is TGTGCCAGCAGTTTACCAGGGAGCACTGAAGCTTTCTTT.

This clonotype has ten or more counts. The chain joins TRBV28 to TRBJ2-7, with D unclear. Germline lookup yields CDR1 MDHEN and CDR2 SYDVKM. CDR3 length equals 14 residues. V dropped 5 bases and J dropped 7 bases, with 18 bases sitting between them. The CDR3 DNA reads as TGTGCCAGCAGTCCCATACTACTGGGTCGTGAGCAGTACTTC. This sequence encodes CASSPILLGREQYF.

As for this clonotype: This may stem from a read error, because a much larger clone lies one nucleotide away. The chain joins TRBV7-2 to TRBJ2-7; D is undetermined. Germline values: CDR1 SGHTA, CDR2 FQGNSA. CDR3 length: 10 amino acids. The ends were cut back, 7 bases at V and 3 bases at J, with 4 bases in the middle. CDR3 in amino acids: CASNYYEQYF. The CDR3, as DNA: TGTGCCAGCAACTACTACGAGCAGTACTTC.

This clonotype has a count of ten or more. The chain employs TRBV20-1 and TRBJ2-2; D is perhaps TRBD1 or TRBD2 (5 bases each). The CDR3 runs to 13 residues. Germline CDR1 and CDR2: DFQATT and SNEGSKA (reference sequence). V was clipped by 6 bases and J by 1 base, with 9 bases between them. The CDR3 loop reads CSAGTVNTGELFF. The CDR3 coding sequence is TGCAGTGCAGGGACGGTGAACACCGGGGAGCTGTTTTTT.

Ten or more counts support this clonotype. V and J are TRBV20-1 and TRBJ1-1; maybe TRBD1 (5 bases). V was trimmed by 0 bases and J by 4 bases, leaving 15 bases between them. This CDR3 has 15 residues. CDR1 is DFQATT and CDR2 is SNEGSKA in the germline V gene (reference sequence). The CDR3 loop is CSARERTGTSTEAFF. The CDR3 DNA reads TGCAGTGCTAGAGAGCGCACGGGGACTAGCACTGAAGCTTTCTTT.